The T cell receptor (beta chain) under discussion was sequenced for a study of T cells in Graves' hyperthyroidism and ophthalmopathy. Germline V gene lookup returns CDR1 MRHNA and CDR2 SNTAGT. The V end lost 5 bases, the J end lost 3 bases, and 14 bases lay between the germline ends. CDR3 size: 15 residues. RNA transcripts served as the template for amplifying TCR beta CDR3 regions. The HTBI primer set drove a first-round RT-PCR of the TCR CDR3. Each CDR3 protein is one row after TCRdb ran MiXCR on the multiplex PCR reads. This repertoire shows 500,000 to 750,000 distinct CDR3 sequences, 14% found once; its top ten account for less than 9%. Patients were excluded for uncontrolled infection, other autoimmune disease, pregnancy or lactation. In making diagnoses, clinical symptoms, serum thyroxine and TRAb, thyroid ultrasound and orbital computed tomography were all used. This clonotype occurred a few times. The antigen is not known.

Study-wide findings and caveats: Model predictions of ophthalmopathy came a median approximately 6 months before onset. In blood, most of the thyroid clonotypes expanded above 0.001 were also present.

This sequence joins TRBV6-4 and TRBJ2-4; D is unclear. The clonotype comes from a woman between 18 and 29 years old with Graves' ophthalmopathy. Input material: blood. The CDR3 protein is CASSFLGESKNIQYF. The CDR3 DNA reads as TGTGCCAGCAGTTTCCTTGGAGAGAGCAAAAACATTCAGTACTTC.